One sample yielded the 8 T cell receptor beta chains listed below, sequenced in a study of blood T cell repertoires in COVID-19. Clones were read by immunoSEQ multiplex PCR, and TCRdb kept only the in-frame ones, dropping some. The data contain over 100,000 clones, roughly three quarters of them seen just once; the ten biggest clones take up 3% to 4.5%. The sequencing input was peripheral blood. All receptors come from an elderly woman with acute or convalescent COVID-19.

V gene TRBV6-5 combines with J gene TRBJ1-1; no definite D call. V lost 6 bases to trimming and J lost 3 bases, with 5 bases between them. The CDR3 contains 11 residues. Looked up from germline, CDR1 is MNHEY and CDR2 is SVGAGI. The CDR3: CASRSHTEAFF. For the CDR3, the DNA is TGTGCCAGCAGGAGCCACACTGAAGCTTTCTTT.

This chain joins TRBV3-1 (or the pseudogene TRBV3-2) and TRBJ2-3, with 8 bases that match TRBD1. This CDR3 spans 15 amino acids. From germline, CDR1 is LGHDT and CDR2 YNNKEL (reference sequence). The V gene end was trimmed by 4 bases and the J gene end by 2 bases; junction bases not matched to a gene: 5. CDR3 sequence reads: CASSPRQGNTDTQYF. In DNA form, the CDR3 reads TGTGCCAGCAGCCCCAGACAGGGGAACACAGATACGCAGTATTTT.

The table lists this clone with a count of one. The chain couples TRBV9 to TRBJ1-1, with D possibly being TRBD1 (5 bases). The V and J ends lost 0 bases and 6 bases respectively, with 15 bases between them. The germline V gene has CDR1 SGDLS and CDR2 YYNGEE. The CDR3 sequence is 15 residues long. CDR3 nucleotides: TGTGCCAGCAGCGTAGCACCCAGGGCTCGCGCTGAAGCTTTCTTT. This gives the protein CASSVAPRARAEAFF.

J is TRBJ1-5 and V is TRBV30, with 7 bases that match TRBD1. Per the germline V gene, CDR1 is GTSNPN and CDR2 is SVGIG (reference sequence). J gave up 11 bases and V 0 bases, and 7 bases lay outside the gene matches. The CDR3 runs 13 residues. CDR3 in DNA: TGTGCCTGGAGTGTAAGGGGGCGGTCGGCCCAGCATTTT. Protein sequence: CAWSVRGRSAQHF.

The rearrangement uses TRBV27 and TRBJ2-7, with 13 bases aligning to TRBD2. V gave up 0 bases and J gave up 7 bases; unmatched junction bases: 3. The germline gives CDR1 MNHEY, CDR2 SMNVEV (reference sequence). The CDR3 has 15 residues. CDR3: CASSLSRTSGGEQYF. The DNA of the CDR3 is TGTGCCAGCAGTTTATCCCGGACTAGCGGGGGAGAGCAGTACTTC.

This clone was seen only a few times. The chain employs TRBV28 and TRBJ1-1, with no clear D. Trimming removed 1 base at V and 8 bases at J, with 8 bases between. The CDR3 runs to 12 residues. From germline, CDR1 is MDHEN and CDR2 SYDVKM. The CDR3 region is CASSLSRREAFF. The CDR3 DNA is TGTGCCAGCAGTTTATCCCGGAGGGAAGCTTTCTTT.

The V gene is TRBV30, the J gene TRBJ1-4; possibly TRBD1 for D (6 bases). CDR1 and CDR2 (germline): GTSNPN, SVGIG (reference sequence). Trimming pared 5 bases from V and 1 base from J, leaving 14 bases between. CDR3 length: 15 amino acids. CDR3 loop: CAWPGDTLTNEKLFF. The CDR3 region has the DNA TGTGCCTGGCCAGGGGACACCCTAACTAATGAAAAACTGTTTTTT.

The genes are TRBV4-1 and TRBJ2-2; D is unresolved. CDR1 and CDR2 from the germline V gene are MGHRA and YSYEKL. This CDR3 has 14 amino acids. V dropped 3 bases and J dropped 2 bases, with 7 bases sitting between them. The CDR3, as DNA: TGCGCCAGCAGCCAGGGCTCTAACACCGGGGAGCTGTTTTTT. It specifies CASSQGSNTGELFF.